This T cell receptor beta chain was obtained from a study of neoadjuvant nivolumab and ipilimumab in lung cancer. With respect to this clone: Its antigen remains unknown.

The protocol was immunoSEQ multiplex PCR, while the TCRdb copy is restricted to in-frame clones and leaves out a portion. The sample lists tens of thousands of clones; approximately 82% were seen once. Study-wide results and limits: From pretherapy to surgery, tumor richness and clonality rose with dual therapy. TCR richness and clonality were higher in tumors than adjacent uninvolved lung.

CDR3 length: 14 residues. J gave up 5 bases and V 4 bases, and 6 bases lay outside the gene matches. Germline CDR1 and CDR2: SEHNR and FQNEAQ (reference sequence). This chain uses TRBV7-9 with TRBJ2-3; 7 bases match TRBD1. The receptor comes from an adult with non-small cell lung cancer. The source material was peripheral blood, sampled before neoadjuvant nivolumab, alone or with ipilimumab. The DNA for the CDR3 is TGTGCCAGCAGCTCCGGACAGGCTGAAGATACGCAGTATTTT. This encodes CASSSGQAEDTQYF.